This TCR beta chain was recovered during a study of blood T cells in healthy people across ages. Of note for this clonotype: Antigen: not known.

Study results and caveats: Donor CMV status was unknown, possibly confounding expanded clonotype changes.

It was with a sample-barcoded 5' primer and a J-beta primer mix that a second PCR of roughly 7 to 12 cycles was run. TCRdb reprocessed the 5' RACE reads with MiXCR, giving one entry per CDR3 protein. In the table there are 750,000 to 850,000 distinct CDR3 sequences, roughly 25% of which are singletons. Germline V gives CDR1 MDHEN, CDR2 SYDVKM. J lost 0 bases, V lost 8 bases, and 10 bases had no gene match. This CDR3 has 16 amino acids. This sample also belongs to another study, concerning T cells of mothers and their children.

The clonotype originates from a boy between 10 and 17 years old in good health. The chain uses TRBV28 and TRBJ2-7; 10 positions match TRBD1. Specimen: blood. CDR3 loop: CASRGQGEFSSYEQYF. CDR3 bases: TGTGCCAGCCGAGGACAGGGGGAATTTAGCTCCTACGAGCAGTACTTC. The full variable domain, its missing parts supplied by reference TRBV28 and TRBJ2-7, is DVKVTQSSRYLVKRTGEKVFLECVQDMDHENMFWYRQDPGLGLRLIYFSYDVKMKEKGDIPEGYSVSREKKERFSLILESASTNQTSMYLCASRGQGEFSSYEQYFGPGTRLTVT.